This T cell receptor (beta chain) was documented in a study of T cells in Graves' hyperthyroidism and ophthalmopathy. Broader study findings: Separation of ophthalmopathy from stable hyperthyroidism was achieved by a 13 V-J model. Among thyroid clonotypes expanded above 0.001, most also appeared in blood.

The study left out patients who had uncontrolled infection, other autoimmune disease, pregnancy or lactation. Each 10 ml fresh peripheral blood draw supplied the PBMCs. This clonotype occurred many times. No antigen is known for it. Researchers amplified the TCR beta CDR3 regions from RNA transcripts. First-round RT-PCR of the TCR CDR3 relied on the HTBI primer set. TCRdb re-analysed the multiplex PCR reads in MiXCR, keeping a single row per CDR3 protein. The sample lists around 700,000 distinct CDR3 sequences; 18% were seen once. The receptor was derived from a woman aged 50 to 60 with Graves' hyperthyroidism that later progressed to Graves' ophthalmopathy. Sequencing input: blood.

The DNA of the CDR3 is TGTGCCAGCAGCCCCGTCGGGGGGGTATTCACAGATACGCAGTATTTT. This gives the protein CASSPVGGVFTDTQYF. The chain is built from TRBV3-1 and TRBJ2-3, with TRBD2 matching 8 bases. V shed 4 bases and J 2 bases; nucleotides not matched to a gene: 8. From germline, CDR1 is LGHDT and CDR2 YNNKEL (reference sequence). The CDR3 is made up of 16 amino acids.